The rows below give T cell receptor beta chains drawn from one sample of a study of shared clonotypes between healthy human individuals. Clones were read by immunoSEQ multiplex PCR, and TCRdb kept only the in-frame ones, dropping some. The table lists 2,500,000 or so clones, 85% to 95% of them singletons. The sequencing input was naive CD4+ T cells from PBMCs. These receptors all come from a man in his late teens or twenties in good health. Some clones in this sample may be carry-over from other donors' samples. The CDR3 runs from the conserved cysteine through the conserved F or W. D genes are given only for firm matches. Size is omitted from some rows. Given values are once, few, many or a class for expanded clones.

>.|TRBV7-2|TRBJ2-5|.
TGTGCCAGCACCCAAAACGAGGCCGAGACCCAGTACTTC
CASTQNEAETQYF
>.|TRBV19|TRBJ2-6|TRBD1
TGTGCCAGTAGTATTTTCCTGACAGGGCCTGGGGCCAACGTCCTGACTTTC
CASSIFLTGPGANVLTF
>.|TRBV6-1|TRBJ2-7|TRBD1
TGTGCCAGCAGTGTCCCGGGACAGGGCTACACCTACGAGCAGTACTTC
CASSVPGQGYTYEQYF
>.|TRBV7-6|TRBJ2-5|TRBD2
TGTGCCAGCAGCCGAGGACTAGCGGGAGGGCAGGAGACCCAGTACTTC
CASSRGLAGGQETQYF
>.|TRBV6-4|TRBJ2-2|.
TGTGCCAGCGTGAGGCCGGGGGCGAACACCGGGGAGCTGTTTTTT
CASVRPGANTGELFF
>.|TRBV6-5|TRBJ1-2|.
TGTGCCAGCAGTTACGGATTTGGTGGCTACACCTTC
CASSYGFGGYTF
>.|TRBV5-6|TRBJ2-1|TRBD2
TGTGCCAGCAGCCAACTAGCGCGTACCTACAATGAGCAGTTCTTC
CASSQLARTYNEQFF
>.|TRBV7-9|TRBJ2-1|TRBD2
TGTGCCAGCAGCCCCCGCGGGAGTGGGTACAATGAGCAGTTCTTC
CASSPRGSGYNEQFF
>.|TRBV9|TRBJ1-1|.
TGTGCCAGCAGCGCCTTCCAGGGGTCGATCACTGAAGCTTTCTTT
CASSAFQGSITEAFF
>.|TRBV6-1|TRBJ1-5|.
TGTGCCAGCAGCTACAGGACTAGCAATCAGCCCCAGCATTTT
CASSYRTSNQPQHF
>.|TRBV2|TRBJ2-5|.
TGTGCCAGCAAGGGGGACGCTGAGACCCAGTACTTC
CASKGDAETQYF
>.|TRBV25-1|TRBJ1-4|.
TGTGCCAGCAGCCCCTCTGGGGGGGGGCCTGAAAAACTGTTTTTT
CASSPSGGGPEKLFF
>.|TRBV9|TRBJ1-2|.
TGTGCCAGCAGCGTAGCTTCGGGACCGGGGGGCTACACCTTC
CASSVASGPGGYTF
>.|TRBV15|TRBJ2-3|TRBD1
TGTGCCACCAGCAGGGGACAGGGTAACACAGATACGCAGTATTTT
CATSRGQGNTDTQYF
>.|TRBV5-4|TRBJ1-1|.
TGTGCCAGCAGATTAACAAACATGAACACTGAAGCTTTCTTT
CASRLTNMNTEAFF
>.|TRBV10-3|TRBJ2-3|.
TGTGCCATCAGTGGGACTGACTCCACAGATACGCAGTATTTT
CAISGTDSTDTQYF
>once|TRBV5-1|TRBJ2-2|.
TGCGCCAGCAGCCCGGCGGGGCCCGGGGAGCTGTTTTTT
CASSPAGPGELFF
>.|TRBV28|TRBJ1-1|.
TGTGCCAGCAATGGCATAACGAACACTGAAGCTTTCTTT
CASNGITNTEAFF
>.|TRBV19|TRBJ2-1|TRBD1
TGTGCCAGTAGTGGGGACAGGGCCAATGAGCAGTTCTTC
CASSGDRANEQFF
>.|TRBV5-6|TRBJ1-4|.
TGTGCCAGCAGCCTGAGGGGCTATGAACTCGCAAAACTGTTTTTT
CASSLRGYELAKLFF
>.|TRBV6-1|TRBJ1-1|TRBD1
TGTGCCAGCAGTGAGTGGACAGGGTTGCACACTGAAGCTTTCTTT
CASSEWTGLHTEAFF
>once|TRBV28|TRBJ1-6|TRBD1
TGTGCCAGCAGTACCCTAGACAGGGCGGTCAATAATTCACCCCTCCACTTT
CASSTLDRAVNNSPLHF
>.|TRBV7-2|TRBJ2-7|.
TGTGCCAGCAGCTTAGGGGGTCCCTACGAGCAGTACTTC
CASSLGGPYEQYF